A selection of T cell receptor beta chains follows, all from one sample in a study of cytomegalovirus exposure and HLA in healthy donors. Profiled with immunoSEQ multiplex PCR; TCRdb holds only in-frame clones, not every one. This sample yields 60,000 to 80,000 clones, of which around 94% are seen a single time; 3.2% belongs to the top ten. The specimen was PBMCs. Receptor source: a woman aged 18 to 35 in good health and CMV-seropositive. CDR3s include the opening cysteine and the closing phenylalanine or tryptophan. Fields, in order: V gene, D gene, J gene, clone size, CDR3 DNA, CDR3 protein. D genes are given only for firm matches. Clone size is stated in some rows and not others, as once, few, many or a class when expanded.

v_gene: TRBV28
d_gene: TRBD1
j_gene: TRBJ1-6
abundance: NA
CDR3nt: TGTGCCAGCAGTCACCCGGACGGACAGGTGCGAAAGATATCACCCCTCCACTTT
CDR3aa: CASSHPDGQVRKISPLHF

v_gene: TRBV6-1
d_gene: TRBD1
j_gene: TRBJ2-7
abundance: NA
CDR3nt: TGTGCCAGCAGTGCCAGGACAGGGGGAAGCTACGAGCAGTACTTC
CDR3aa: CASSARTGGSYEQYF

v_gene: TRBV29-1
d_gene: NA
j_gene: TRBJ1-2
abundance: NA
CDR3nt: TGCAGCGTTGAAGATCCCGGAGGGAGCTATGGCTACACCTTC
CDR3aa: CSVEDPGGSYGYTF

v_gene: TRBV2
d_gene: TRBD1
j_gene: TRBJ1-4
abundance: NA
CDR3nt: TGTGCCAGCAGCTCGGTAATGCGACAGGGAGGTGAAAAACTGTTTTTT
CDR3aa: CASSSVMRQGGEKLFF

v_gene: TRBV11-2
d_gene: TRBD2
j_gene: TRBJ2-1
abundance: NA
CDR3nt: TGTGCCAGCCACGGGGGGTTTTACAATGAGCAGTTCTTC
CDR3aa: CASHGGFYNEQFF

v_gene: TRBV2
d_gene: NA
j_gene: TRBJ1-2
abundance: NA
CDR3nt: TGTGCCAGCAGTGGACAGGCCTATGGCTACACCTTC
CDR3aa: CASSGQAYGYTF

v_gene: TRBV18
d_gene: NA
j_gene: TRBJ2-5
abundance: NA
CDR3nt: TGTGCCAGCTCACCAGGGGCCCAAGAGACCCAGTACTTC
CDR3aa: CASSPGAQETQYF

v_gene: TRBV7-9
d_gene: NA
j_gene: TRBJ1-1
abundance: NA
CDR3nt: TGTGCCAGCAGGCCCTCTACCGGGATCCTTGACGCTTTCTTT
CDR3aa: CASRPSTGILDAFF

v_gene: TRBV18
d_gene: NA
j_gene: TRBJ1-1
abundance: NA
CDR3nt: TGTGCCAGCTCAAGCCAACTTACAGGGTGGGGAACTTTCTTT
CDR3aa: CASSSQLTGWGTFF

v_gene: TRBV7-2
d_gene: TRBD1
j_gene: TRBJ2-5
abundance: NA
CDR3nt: TGTGCCAGCAGCTCCGCCCTACAGGGGGCGGTCCTCCAAGAGACCCAGTACTTC
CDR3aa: CASSSALQGAVLQETQYF

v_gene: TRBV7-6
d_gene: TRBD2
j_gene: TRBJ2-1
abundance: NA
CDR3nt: TGTGCCAGCAGCTCCATAGCGGGGGGGATCAATGAGCAGTTCTTC
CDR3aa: CASSSIAGGINEQFF

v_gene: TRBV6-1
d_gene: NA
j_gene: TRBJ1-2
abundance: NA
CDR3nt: TGTGCCAGCAGTGAACCCACCGAAATTCGCGGGTATGGCTACACCTTC
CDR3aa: CASSEPTEIRGYGYTF

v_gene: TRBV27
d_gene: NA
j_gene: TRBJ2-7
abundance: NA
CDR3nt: TGTGCCAGCAGTTCCCGGACAGACTACGAGCAGTACTTC
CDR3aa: CASSSRTDYEQYF

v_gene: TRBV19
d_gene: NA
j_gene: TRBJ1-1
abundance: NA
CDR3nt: TGTGCCAGTAGTTATAGGGGGTTGGGCACTGAAGCTTTCTTT
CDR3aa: CASSYRGLGTEAFF

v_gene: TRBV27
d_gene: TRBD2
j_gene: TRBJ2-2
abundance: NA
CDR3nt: TGTGCCAGCAGGCCTAGCGGGAGGGGCTTTGGGGACACCGGGGAGCTGTTTTTT
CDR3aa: CASRPSGRGFGDTGELFF

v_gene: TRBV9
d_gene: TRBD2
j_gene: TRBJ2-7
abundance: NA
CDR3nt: TGTGCCAGCAGCTCCCGGACTAGCTCCTACGAGCAGTACTTC
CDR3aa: CASSSRTSSYEQYF

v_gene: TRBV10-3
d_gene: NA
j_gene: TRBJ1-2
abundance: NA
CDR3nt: TGTGCCATCAGTGAGTCGTACAGAAACTATGGCTACACCTTC
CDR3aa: CAISESYRNYGYTF

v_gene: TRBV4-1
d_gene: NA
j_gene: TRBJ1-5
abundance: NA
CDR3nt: TGCGCCAGCAGCCACGCTACAGGGACGGGTCAGCCCCAGCATTTT
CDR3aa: CASSHATGTGQPQHF

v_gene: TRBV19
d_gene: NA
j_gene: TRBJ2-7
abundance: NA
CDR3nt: TGTGCCAGTGCTCCTAGCAGCTCCTACGAGCAGTACTTC
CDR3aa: CASAPSSSYEQYF

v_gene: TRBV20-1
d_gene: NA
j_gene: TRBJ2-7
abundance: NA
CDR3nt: TGCAGTGCTCAGCTAGCGTGGGAGCAGTACTTC
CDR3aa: CSAQLAWEQYF

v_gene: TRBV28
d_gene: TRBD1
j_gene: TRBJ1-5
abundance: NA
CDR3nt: TGTGCCAGCAGTCCCCTTACAGGGGGCACTCAGCCCCAGCATTTT
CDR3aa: CASSPLTGGTQPQHF

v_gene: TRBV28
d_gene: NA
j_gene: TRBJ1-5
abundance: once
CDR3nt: TGTGCCAGCAGTTGGGGGGATCAGCCCCAGCATTTT
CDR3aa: CASSWGDQPQHF

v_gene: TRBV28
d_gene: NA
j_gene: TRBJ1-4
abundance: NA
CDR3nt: TGTGCCACAGAGGGGGTTCGGGAAAAACTGTTTTTT
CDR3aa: CATEGVREKLFF

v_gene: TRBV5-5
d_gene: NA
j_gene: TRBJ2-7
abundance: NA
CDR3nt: TGTGCCAGCAGCCCCGGTGGAGCCCCGGACGAGCAGTACTTC
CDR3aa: CASSPGGAPDEQYF

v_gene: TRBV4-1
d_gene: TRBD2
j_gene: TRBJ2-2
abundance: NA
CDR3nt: TGCGCCAGCAGCCAAGAGACTAGCGCGGGCGGGGAGCTGTTTTTT
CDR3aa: CASSQETSAGGELFF

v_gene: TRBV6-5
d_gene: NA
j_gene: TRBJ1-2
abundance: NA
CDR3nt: TGTGCCAGCAGGCCCGGACAGAACTATGGCTACACCTTC
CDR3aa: CASRPGQNYGYTF

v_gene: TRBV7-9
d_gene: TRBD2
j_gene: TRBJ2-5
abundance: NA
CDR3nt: TGTGCCAGCAGCTTAACAGCTTCTAGCGGGGACTTC
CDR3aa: CASSLTASSGDF

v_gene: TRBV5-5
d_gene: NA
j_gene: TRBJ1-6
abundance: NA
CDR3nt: TGTGCCAGCAGCTTGGCAGGGATGTCTGCACCCCTCCACTTT
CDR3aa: CASSLAGMSAPLHF

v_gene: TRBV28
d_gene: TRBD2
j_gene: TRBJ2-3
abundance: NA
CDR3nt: TGTGCCAGCAGTAAAGCGGGGGCCATCGATACGCAGTATTTT
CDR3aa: CASSKAGAIDTQYF

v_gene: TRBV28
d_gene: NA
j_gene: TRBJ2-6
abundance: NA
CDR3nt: TGTGCCAGCAGTTTATACAACTCTGGGGCCAACGTCCTGACTTTC
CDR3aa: CASSLYNSGANVLTF

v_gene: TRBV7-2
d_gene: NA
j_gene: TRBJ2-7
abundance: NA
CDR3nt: TGTGCCAGCAGCTTAGCGACTGCCTACGAGCAGTACTTC
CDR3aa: CASSLATAYEQYF

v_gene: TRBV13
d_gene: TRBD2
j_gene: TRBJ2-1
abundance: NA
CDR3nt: TGTGCCAGCAGCTTAGGGGAGGCGGGGGGAGACCATGAGCAGTTCTTC
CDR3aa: CASSLGEAGGDHEQFF

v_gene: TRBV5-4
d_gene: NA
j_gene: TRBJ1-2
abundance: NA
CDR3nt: TGTGCCAGCAGCCCGGGGGGCAGCTATGGCTACACCTTC
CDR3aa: CASSPGGSYGYTF

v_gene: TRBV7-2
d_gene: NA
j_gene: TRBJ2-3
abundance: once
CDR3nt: TGTGCCAGCAGTTCGGACAGACTTAACACAGATACGCAGTATTTT
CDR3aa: CASSSDRLNTDTQYF

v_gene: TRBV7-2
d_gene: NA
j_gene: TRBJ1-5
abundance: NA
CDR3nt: TGTGCCAGCAGCTTAGATCTCTATAGCAATCAGCCCCAGCATTTT
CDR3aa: CASSLDLYSNQPQHF

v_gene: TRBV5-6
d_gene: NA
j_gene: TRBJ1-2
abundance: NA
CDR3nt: TGTGCCAGCAGCTTTCGGACAGCCTATGGCTACACCTTC
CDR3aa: CASSFRTAYGYTF

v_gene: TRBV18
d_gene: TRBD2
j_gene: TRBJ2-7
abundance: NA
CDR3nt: TGTGCCAGCTCACCGGGACTAGCGGGGGGGCTCTACGAGCAGTACTTC
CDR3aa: CASSPGLAGGLYEQYF

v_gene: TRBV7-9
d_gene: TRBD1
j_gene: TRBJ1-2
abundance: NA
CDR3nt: TGTGCCAGCAGCTTAGGGACAGGGTCTGGCTACACCTTC
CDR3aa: CASSLGTGSGYTF

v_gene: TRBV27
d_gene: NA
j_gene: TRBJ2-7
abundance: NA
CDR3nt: TGTGCCAGCAGTTTACGGAGCTACTACGAGCAGTACTTC
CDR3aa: CASSLRSYYEQYF

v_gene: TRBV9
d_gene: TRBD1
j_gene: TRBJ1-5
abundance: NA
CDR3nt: TGTGCCAGCAGCGTCAGTTCAGGGGGTAGGGAGCCCCAGCATTTT
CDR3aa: CASSVSSGGREPQHF

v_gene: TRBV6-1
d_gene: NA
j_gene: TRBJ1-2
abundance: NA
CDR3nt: TGTGCCAGCAGTGAAGGGAGATTGGGCTATGGCTACACCTTC
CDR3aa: CASSEGRLGYGYTF

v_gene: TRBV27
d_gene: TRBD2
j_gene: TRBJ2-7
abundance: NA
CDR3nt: TGTGCCAGCAGAAGGGAGGGGTTATACTACGAGCAGTACTTC
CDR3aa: CASRREGLYYEQYF

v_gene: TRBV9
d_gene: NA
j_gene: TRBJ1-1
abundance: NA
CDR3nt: TGTGCCAGCAGCGTAGTAAATGACGGACTTGAAGCTTTCTTT
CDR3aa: CASSVVNDGLEAFF

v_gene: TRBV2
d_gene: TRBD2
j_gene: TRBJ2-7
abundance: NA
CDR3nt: TGTGCCGGACAGACTAGCGGGACCAGTAACGAGCAGTACTTC
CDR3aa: CAGQTSGTSNEQYF